Detailed here is one T cell receptor beta chain. No antigen is known for it. This CDR3 has 14 amino acids. CDR1 is LNHNV and CDR2 is YYDKDF in the germline V gene (reference sequence). Deletions cut 0 bases from V and 5 bases from J, with 8 bases between. The donors comprised healthy bone marrow donors. Primers: 60 Vbeta forward and 13 Jbeta reverse. The method was immunoSEQ multiplex PCR; TCRdb's version includes in-frame clones alone and lacks a portion of them. Of roughly 86,000 clones detected, 55% to 70% appear once; the ten largest clones hold 20% to 25%. This sample was included in a study of cytomegalovirus exposure and HLA in healthy donors. General study findings and limits: An analysis done earlier found most TCR beta V segments productive about 87% or about 30% of the time. Most TCR sequences were seen very rarely across donors, but some public TCRs occurred in many. Later analysis indicated greater clonal expansion among HLA-associated TCR beta chains than among equally common other chains.

The rearrangement joins TRBV15 to TRBJ2-1; no clear D. Sequenced material: PBMCs. This clonotype was obtained from a woman in her forties or fifties in good health and CMV-seropositive. CDR3 in amino acids: CATSRELRDNEQFF. The CDR3 nucleotides are TGTGCCACCAGCAGAGAGTTAAGAGACAATGAGCAGTTCTTC.